One sample yielded the 4 T cell receptor beta chains listed below, sequenced in a study of OX40 agonist ivuxolimab in advanced cancers. Profiled with immunoSEQ multiplex PCR; TCRdb holds only in-frame clones, not every one. The table includes tens of thousands of clones, 87% detected once. Here the sequenced sample was CD4+ or CD8+ T cells sorted from blood, taken in a trial of the OX40 agonist ivuxolimab. The receptors derive from an adult with an advanced solid tumor such as melanoma, head and neck, liver or kidney cancer.

The chain couples TRBV30 to TRBJ2-1; D not certain. Germline CDR1 GTSNPN, CDR2 SVGIG (reference sequence). This CDR3 is built from 19 residues. The ends were cut back, 3 bases at V and 0 bases at J, with 24 bases in the middle. As DNA, the CDR3 is TGTGCCTGGAGGCCCCAAGTCATACTTTCCCGGAGCTCCTACAATGAGCAGTTCTTC. This gives the protein CAWRPQVILSRSSYNEQFF.

This sequence joins TRBV27 and TRBJ2-3, with D perhaps TRBD2 (5 bases). This CDR3 spans 16 amino acids. In germline, CDR1 is MNHEY, CDR2 SMNVEV (reference sequence). V was clipped by 5 bases and J by 1 base, with 16 bases between them. The CDR3 is CASSPTRPRGTDTQYF. CDR3 nucleotide sequence: TGTGCCAGCAGTCCAACTAGACCCCGGGGCACAGATACGCAGTATTTT.

Points on this clone: The germline gene is not matched at one end of the junction; a read error may be the cause. Here the CDR3 reads CTISPGTTYGYTF. DNA for the CDR3: TGTACCATCAGCCCAGGGACAACCTATGGCTACACCTTC. The chain links TRBV10-3 to TRBJ1-2; a weak D match, TRBD1 (6 bases). Germline CDR1 ENHRY, CDR2 SYGVKD. The CDR3 runs to 13 residues.

This sequence joins TRBV5-1 and TRBJ2-7, with TRBD1 matching over 7 bases. Germline V gene sequence: CDR1 SGHRS, CDR2 YFSETQ. This CDR3 is 14 amino acids long. V lost 4 bases, J lost 3 bases, and 7 bases stayed unmatched. CDR3 in amino acids: CASSGGDSYYEQYF. The CDR3 DNA sequence: TGCGCCAGCAGCGGTGGGGACAGCTACTACGAGCAGTACTTC.